The source of this T cell receptor beta chain is a study of human T cells and chemical hapten exposure. In its sample, this clonotype was seen a few times. Its matching antigen is unknown. CDR1 is SGHRS, CDR2 YFSETQ, per germline. This CDR3 spans 16 amino acids. The ends were cut back, 2 bases at V and 2 bases at J, with 16 bases in the middle. Time point indicated: patch test 2, 6 weeks after DPC sensitization. The treatment is: therapeutic diphenylcyclopropenone sensitization with weekly scalp DPC. Investigators collected blood before applying each patch test. Study conclusions and caveats: Positive correlation was observed between PT1 expanded TCR counts and patch test score.

Library construction involved attaching unique molecular identifiers to individual cDNA molecules, which allowed quantitative, reproducible TCR counting. Original analysis: Ranging from about 20,000 to 700,000, TCR counts per sample had a median value of around 100,000. MiXCR was run by TCRdb on the RACE reads, yielding one entry per CDR3 protein. The V and J calls come from TCRdb's annotation, not from the publication. The data show some 150,000 distinct CDR3 sequences, with roughly 12% seen just once and 1.4% held by the top ten. The TCR was taken from a woman between 45 and 65 years old with alopecia areata. Some clones in this sample may be carry-over from other donors' samples. The chain recombines TRBV5-1 with TRBJ2-5; the D call may be TRBD1 or TRBD2 (5 bases each). The source was whole blood, collected in connection with sensitization to the hapten diphenylcyclopropenone (DPC). The CDR3 sequence is CASSFGTADPQETQYF. CDR3 DNA: TGCGCCAGCAGCTTTGGGACCGCCGATCCTCAAGAGACCCAGTACTTC.